The 15 T cell receptor beta chains reported below all come from one sample, sequenced in a study of T cell responses to AZD1222 COVID-19 vaccine. The table came from immunoSEQ multiplex PCR; TCRdb's copy has only in-frame clones and leaves some out. The table includes about 52,000 clones, about 91% detected once. The material was peripheral blood, obtained 28 days after the second AZD1222 dose. All receptors come from an adult who received the AZD1222 COVID-19 vaccine.

As DNA, the CDR3 is TGCGCCAGCAGCTTGGCCGGGACAGCGGATTACGAGCAGTACTTC. This codes for CASSLAGTADYEQYF. The genes are TRBV5-1 and TRBJ2-7, with 7 positions matching TRBD1. CDR1 and CDR2 from the germline V gene are SGHRS and YFSETQ. Trimming at V came to 0 bases and at J to 4 bases, leaving 7 bases not matched to a gene. This CDR3 contains 15 residues.

The chain links TRBV9 to TRBJ2-7, with TRBD2 identical over 7 bases. Germline V gives CDR1 SGDLS, CDR2 YYNGEE. V shed 3 bases, J shed 2 bases, and the junction held 11 bases outside the gene matches. This CDR3 spans 16 amino acids. CDR3: CASSEGPGAGPYEQYF. As DNA, the CDR3 is TGTGCCAGCAGCGAGGGACCGGGAGCGGGACCCTACGAGCAGTACTTC.

This clone was seen once. The genes are TRBV5-1 and TRBJ2-4; 8 nucleotides agree with TRBD2. Unmatched junction bases numbered 8, after V lost 4 bases and J lost 5 bases. The CDR3 loop spans 15 amino acids. CDR1 SGHRS and CDR2 YFSETQ come from the germline V gene. The CDR3 region has the DNA TGCGCCAGCAGCCGGGGGGCGGGAGGCGAAAACATTCAGTACTTC. Amino acid sequence: CASSRGAGGENIQYF.

The J gene is TRBJ2-1, the V gene TRBV3-1 (or the pseudogene TRBV3-2); 9 nucleotides match TRBD2. The CDR3 is made up of 17 amino acids. CDR1 is LGHDT and CDR2 is YNNKEL in the germline V gene (reference sequence). The J segment lost 6 bases and the V segment lost 2 bases, leaving 11 bases of the junction unmatched. The CDR3 nucleotides read TGTGCCAGCAGCCAAAAACCTAGCGGGGCCTCAGTCAATGAGCAGTTCTTC. This sequence encodes CASSQKPSGASVNEQFF.

This sequence joins TRBV28 and TRBJ2-3; TRBD2 matches 8 bases. Losses at the gene ends were 5 bases for V and 0 bases for J; bases not matched to a gene: 4. The V gene's germline CDR1 is MDHEN and CDR2 SYDVKM. The CDR3 is 15 amino acids. The CDR3 is CASSIAGTSTDTQYF. In nucleotides, the CDR3 is TGTGCCAGCAGTATAGCGGGAACTAGCACAGATACGCAGTATTTT.

This chain links TRBV12-5 with TRBJ2-7; D unclear. This CDR3 contains 15 residues. Germline V lookup: CDR1 LGHNT, CDR2 FRNRAP. V lost 4 bases, J lost 0 bases, and 13 bases lay in between. CDR3 protein: CASGSQVLGSYEQYF. CDR3 bases: TGTGCTAGTGGTTCTCAGGTGCTAGGCTCCTACGAGCAGTACTTC. Based on the CDR3 plus reference TRBV12-5 and TRBJ2-7, the full variable domain is DARVTQTPRHKVTEMGQEVTMRCQPILGHNTVFWYRQTMMQGLELLAYFRNRAPLDDSGMPKDRFSAEMPDATLATLKIQPSEPRDSAVYFCASGSQVLGSYEQYFGPGTRLTVT.

This clone was seen once. J is TRBJ1-2 and V is TRBV7-2, with 10 bases lining up with TRBD1. Germline assignment: CDR1 SGHTA and CDR2 FQGNSA. The trim removed 3 bases at V and 4 bases at J, leaving 8 bases unmatched. The CDR3 runs to 16 residues. CDR3 residues: CASSLDRQGAVYGYTF. In DNA form, the CDR3 reads TGTGCCAGCAGCTTGGACCGACAGGGGGCTGTCTATGGCTACACCTTC. Full variable domain (outside the CDR3, taken from reference TRBV7-2 and TRBJ1-2): GAGVSQSPSNKVTEKGKDVELRCDPISGHTALYWYRQSLGQGLEFLIYFQGNSAPDKSGLPSDRFSAERTGGSVSTLTIQRTQQEDSAVYLCASSLDRQGAVYGYTFGSGTRLTVV.

The V call is TRBV19, the J call TRBJ2-7; D uncertain. The CDR3 consists of 9 residues. V shed 6 bases and J shed 5 bases, with 2 bases lying between them. Germline CDR1 and CDR2: LNHDA and SQIVND (reference sequence). The CDR3 coding sequence is TGTGCCAGTAGAAACGAGCAGTACTTC. Its translation is CASRNEQYF. The variable domain in full, with the rest retrieved from reference TRBV19 and TRBJ2-7, is DGGITQSPKYLFRKEGQNVTLSCEQNLNHDAMYWYRQDPGQGLRLIYYSQIVNDFQKGDIAEGYSVSREKKESFPLTVTSAQKNPTAFYLCASRNEQYFGPGTRLTVT.

Here the CDR3 DNA reads TGTGCCAGCAGCGTAGCGGGAGGGCCCCTGACGCAGTATTTT. Residues: CASSVAGGPLTQYF. The chain combines TRBV9 with TRBJ2-3, with TRBD2 matching 8 bases. The ends lost 0 bases at V and 9 bases at J; junction bases unmatched: 6. The CDR3 loop spans 14 amino acids. Per germline, CDR1 SGDLS and CDR2 YYNGEE.

This rearrangement joins TRBV19 to TRBJ2-2; 12 bases match TRBD1. This CDR3 has 16 amino acids. Germline CDR1 reads LNHDA; CDR2 reads SQIVND (reference sequence). Trimming removed 6 bases from V and 2 bases from J; junction bases left unmatched: 4. The CDR3 protein is CASRGTGGGNTGELFF. The CDR3 coding sequence is TGTGCCAGTAGAGGGACAGGGGGCGGAAACACCGGGGAGCTGTTTTTT. Full variable domain (remainder filled in from reference TRBV19 and TRBJ2-2): DGGITQSPKYLFRKEGQNVTLSCEQNLNHDAMYWYRQDPGQGLRLIYYSQIVNDFQKGDIAEGYSVSREKKESFPLTVTSAQKNPTAFYLCASRGTGGGNTGELFFGEGSRLTVL.

The chain employs TRBV28 and TRBJ2-1; TRBD2 matches 10 bases. Germline CDR1 MDHEN, CDR2 SYDVKM. The CDR3 has 12 residues. Losses at the gene ends were 6 bases for V and 9 bases for J; bases not matched to a gene: 2. CDR3 DNA: TGTGCCAGCAGGAGACTAGCGGGTGAGCAGTTCTTC. Its translation: CASRRLAGEQFF.

The V call is TRBV20-1, the J call TRBJ1-2; D might be TRBD1 (6 bases). There are 11 residues in the CDR3. The V and J ends lost 4 bases and 7 bases respectively, with 10 bases between them. Germline CDR1 and CDR2: DFQATT and SNEGSKA (reference sequence). The CDR3 sequence is CSATGAGGYTF. DNA of the CDR3: TGCAGTGCTACAGGGGCGGGTGGCTACACCTTC.

This chain uses TRBV7-9 with TRBJ1-2; the D gene is possibly TRBD1 (5 bases). CDR1 is SEHNR and CDR2 is FQNEAQ in the germline V gene (reference sequence). This CDR3 region has 15 residues. Trimming took 5 bases from V and 3 from J, leaving 16 bases between them. This chain's CDR3 is CASSPDRDPHYGYTF. As DNA, the CDR3 is TGTGCCAGCAGCCCTGACAGAGACCCGCACTATGGCTACACCTTC.

A single count supports this clone. This chain joins TRBV21-1 and TRBJ2-2; the DNA was not used to check the table's D call, TRBD1. TRBV21-1 is tagged as a pseudogene. The CDR3 is 17 amino acids. This CDR3 is CASSKRSRGPSTGELFF. Written as DNA, the CDR3 is TGTGCCAGCAGCAAAAGATCCAGGGGCCCATCTACCGGGGAGCTGTTTTTT.

The genes are TRBV10-1 and TRBJ2-7, with TRBD2 matching 7 bases. The CDR3 loop spans 14 amino acids. V dropped 3 bases and J dropped 5; count of bases not matched to a gene: 7. The V gene's germline CDR1 is WNHNN and CDR2 SYGVQD (reference sequence). The CDR3 reads CASSEAGSPDEQYF. The CDR3 coding sequence is TGCGCCAGCAGTGAAGCGGGATCCCCGGACGAGCAGTACTTC.